Included here is one T cell receptor beta chain sequence, with context. CDR3 size: 17 residues. Per germline, CDR1 ENHRY and CDR2 SYGVKD. V was pared by 2 bases and J by 0 bases, with 5 bases of the junction left unmatched. Amplification used 60 Vbeta primers and 13 Jbeta primers. Repertoires were generated with immunoSEQ multiplex PCR, while TCRdb's copy carries only in-frame clones and drops some. The table includes 150,000 or so clones, over 75% detected once. These data originate in a study of cytomegalovirus exposure and HLA in healthy donors. The sequence came from a woman aged 40 to 50 in good health and CMV-seropositive. The gene calls are TRBV10-3 and TRBJ2-2; TRBD2 agrees at 8 bases. The specimen sequenced was PBMCs. CDR3 nucleotides: TGTGCCATCAGTGAGAAGCGGGGGACTGCGAACACCGGGGAGCTGTTTTTT. As protein: CAISEKRGTANTGELFF.